This TCR beta chain was profiled in a study of Ad26.COV2.S vaccination and SARS-CoV-2 variants. Study details: Once or twice, 56 days apart, Ad26.COV2.S was delivered intramuscularly. Points from the study as a whole: Total T cell responses, in the TCR breadth and depth analyses, may have been underestimated.

Clones were read by immunoSEQ multiplex PCR, and TCRdb kept only the in-frame ones, dropping some. The sample has roughly 700,000 clones, 80% to 90% seen once. In the case of this clone: What it binds is not known.

Specified treatment: about 20 received Ad26.COV2.S at low or high dose, single or two shots; about five received placebo; per-sample allocation not given. Sampling was done on day 63 after the first vaccine or placebo injection. Expressing Wuhan-strain SARS-CoV-2 spike, an Ad26 vector served as the vaccine. Trimming left V 6 bases short and J 0 bases short, with 14 bases between. Germline loops: CDR1 MNHEY, CDR2 SMNVEV (reference sequence). CDR3 length: 16 amino acids. Sequences were derived from peripheral blood, sampled in a trial of Ad26.COV2.S vaccine versus placebo. The rearrangement uses TRBV27 and TRBJ1-4; D unresolved. This clonotype was sampled from a person aged 18-65 years who received the Ad26.COV2.S COVID-19 vaccine or a placebo. The CDR3 nucleotides read TGTGCCAGCAGCGACTCCCCGATTCCAACTAATGAAAAACTGTTTTTT. Amino acid sequence: CASSDSPIPTNEKLFF.